What follows are 10 T cell receptor beta chains derived from one specimen sequenced in a study of cytomegalovirus exposure and HLA in healthy donors. PCR was performed using 60 Vbeta and 13 Jbeta primers. Here immunoSEQ multiplex PCR was the method, and the copy in TCRdb shows in-frame clones only, minus some. This table has about 180,000 clones, roughly 82% appearing once. Input material: PBMCs. These receptors all stem from a woman between 50 and 59 years old in good health and CMV-seronegative.

This clone has just a few counts. The CDR3 loop is CAISESGGWETQYF. The CDR3 DNA follows: TGTGCCATCAGTGAGTCGGGGGGATGGGAGACCCAGTACTTC. This chain connects TRBV10-3 to TRBJ2-5; D might be TRBD2 (6 bases). The length of the CDR3 is 14 residues. From germline, CDR1 is ENHRY and CDR2 SYGVKD. The V end was cut by 0 bases, the J end by 5 bases, with 10 bases between.

The chain couples TRBV2 to TRBJ2-7; D perhaps matches TRBD2 (7 bases). The germline V and J ends were trimmed by 4 bases and 5 bases, with 15 bases remaining between them. Germline values: CDR1 SNHLY, CDR2 FYNNEI. The CDR3 spans 14 residues. Here the CDR3 DNA reads TGTGCCAGCAGTGTCGGCGGGGGCGCAGACGAGCAGTACTTC. Its translation is CASSVGGGADEQYF. The variable domain in full, completed from reference TRBV2 and TRBJ2-7, reads EPEVTQTPSHQVTQMGQEVILRCVPISNHLYFYWYRQILGQKVEFLVSFYNNEISEKSEIFDDQFSVERPDGSNFTLKIRSTKLEDSAMYFCASSVGGGADEQYFGPGTRLTVT.

The gene calls are TRBV20-1 and TRBJ2-1; D is unresolved. The germline CDR1 and CDR2 sequences are DFQATT and SNEGSKA (reference sequence). The V end lost 5 bases, the J end lost 4 bases, and 6 bases lay between the germline ends. This CDR3 has 11 amino acids. The DNA of the CDR3 is TGCAGTGCTCGCAGTTACAATGAGCAGTTCTTC. Translating gives CSARSYNEQFF.

V gene TRBV6-4 combines with J gene TRBJ2-2, with a possible D match to TRBD1 (6 bases). This CDR3 has 14 amino acids. The V and J ends lost 6 bases and 2 bases respectively, with 10 bases between them. CDR1 MRHNA and CDR2 SNTAGT come from the germline V gene. CDR3 residues: CASRRTDNTGELFF. The CDR3 DNA is TGTGCCAGCAGACGGACAGACAACACCGGGGAGCTGTTTTTT.

This chain joins TRBV21-1 and TRBJ2-7; the table's D gene call, TRBD2, was not cross checked with the DNA. TRBV21-1 is shown as a pseudogene. CDR3 length: 19 residues. The CDR3 DNA reads TGTGCCAGCAGCAAACCAGAGACAGATATGACTAGCGGGACTAAGGAGCAGTACTTC. Amino acids: CASSKPETDMTSGTKEQYF.

This clone was seen once. The CDR3 here is CASSQESRGETEAFF. Here the CDR3 DNA reads TGTGCCAGCAGCCAAGAGAGCAGGGGGGAAACTGAAGCTTTCTTT. The chain has TRBV14 and TRBJ1-1; TRBD1 aligns across 7 bases. The ends lost 0 bases at V and 5 bases at J; junction bases unmatched: 6. Per the germline V gene, CDR1 is SGHDN and CDR2 is FVKESK. CDR3 size: 15 residues.

This chain joins TRBV28 and TRBJ2-7; D remains unclear. The CDR3 is 14 residues long. V dropped 3 bases and J dropped 5 bases, with 14 bases sitting between them. The germline V gene has CDR1 MDHEN and CDR2 SYDVKM. The CDR3 loop reads CASSLPIYAHEQYF. CDR3 nucleotides: TGTGCCAGCAGTTTGCCGATTTATGCGCACGAGCAGTACTTC.

In regard to this clone: The junction and the germline gene differ at one end; a read error may be behind it. The V gene is TRBV28, the J gene TRBJ1-5, with TRBD1 matching 10 bases. The CDR3 spans 14 residues. Germline assignment: CDR1 MDHEN and CDR2 SYDVKM. The CDR3 DNA reads as TGTGCCAGCAGTACGACAGGGGGCAACCAGCCCCAGCATTTT. Its translation: CASSTTGGNQPQHF.

The chain employs TRBV6-4 and TRBJ2-2, with a tentative D call TRBD2 (5 bases). With 5 bases removed from V and 5 bases from J, the gap between germline ends came to 9 bases. The CDR3 has 13 residues. Germline CDR1 MRHNA, CDR2 SNTAGT. CDR3 residues: CASSRGITGELFF. The CDR3 DNA follows: TGTGCCAGCAGTCGGGGAATTACCGGGGAGCTGTTTTTT.

The rearrangement uses TRBV18 and TRBJ2-7; TRBD1 matches 9 bases. The CDR3 covers 16 residues. J was trimmed by 2 bases and V by 1 base; bases with no gene match: 6. CDR1 and CDR2 from the germline V gene are KGHSH and LQKENI. The CDR3 loop reads CASSPRGTGKTYEQYF. CDR3 sequence (DNA): TGTGCCAGCTCACCACGGGGGACAGGGAAGACCTACGAGCAGTACTTC.